One and the same sample provided the 25 T cell receptor beta chains below, sequenced in a study of CD8 T cells in Susac syndrome. RNA was extracted with the RNeasy kit, and a quantity of roughly 0.45 to 1 ug was reverse transcribed using random hexamers. TCRdb fed the immunoSEQ multiplex PCR reads into MiXCR, producing one record per CDR3 protein. This sample carries about 240,000 distinct CDR3 sequences, 96% of them seen once, and the ten largest clones take 0.095% to 0.12%. Sequenced material: CD4+ T cells from PBMCs. The receptors come from a human donor with Susac syndrome.

The V call is TRBV29-1, the J call TRBJ2-3; D gene ambiguous. V was clipped by 3 bases and J by 4 bases, with 11 bases between them. This CDR3 spans 13 amino acids. Germline CDR1 is SQVTM and CDR2 is ANQGSEA. The CDR3 DNA is TGCAGCGTTGAGGTCTTAGCCCCAGATACGCAGTATTTT. Its translation: CSVEVLAPDTQYF.

The chain employs TRBV25-1 and TRBJ2-5; D ambiguous. Germline CDR1 reads MGHDK; CDR2 reads SYGVNS. CDR3 size: 15 residues. The V and J ends lost 6 bases and 2 bases respectively, with 16 bases between them. CDR3 sequence (DNA): TGTGCCAGCAGACGTACGGGTTTCGGGCAAGAGACCCAGTACTTC. It codes for CASRRTGFGQETQYF.

The chain joins TRBV15 to TRBJ1-5; possible D gene TRBD1, 5 bases. CDR3 length: 18 amino acids. The V gene's germline CDR1 is LNHNV and CDR2 YYDKDF (reference sequence). V gave up 0 bases and J gave up 2 bases, with 17 bases separating them. CDR3 loop: CATSRELGVGRGNQPQHF. CDR3 DNA: TGTGCCACCAGCAGAGAGCTGGGGGTGGGCAGGGGCAATCAGCCCCAGCATTTT.

The chain recombines TRBV30 with TRBJ2-3; 8 bases are shared with TRBD1. CDR1 is GTSNPN and CDR2 is SVGIG in the germline V gene (reference sequence). The V segment lost 2 bases and the J segment 6 bases; nucleotides outside the gene matches: 7. There are 14 residues in the CDR3. The DNA for the CDR3 is TGTGCCTGGAGTAAAGACAGGGGAAGTGATACGCAGTATTTT. The encoded protein is CAWSKDRGSDTQYF.

This chain joins TRBV9 and TRBJ2-3; TRBD2 matches at 9 bases. The CDR3 has 15 amino acids. V was pared by 0 bases and J by 2 bases, with 1 base of the junction left unmatched. Germline CDR1 SGDLS, CDR2 YYNGEE. The CDR3 DNA reads as TGTGCCAGCAGCGTAGGACTAGCGGACACAGATACGCAGTATTTT. It is translated as CASSVGLADTDTQYF.

The chain links TRBV18 to TRBJ1-1; unclear D gene. The CDR3 extends over 15 amino acids. CDR1 and CDR2 (germline): KGHSH, LQKENI. The V end was cut by 2 bases, the J end by 3 bases, with 13 bases between. The CDR3 spells CASSPFDGRDTEAFF. The DNA of the CDR3 is TGTGCCAGCTCACCATTTGACGGGAGGGACACTGAAGCTTTCTTT.

This chain uses TRBV28 with TRBJ2-3; perhaps TRBD1 as D (6 bases). This CDR3 region has 13 residues. Per germline, CDR1 MDHEN and CDR2 SYDVKM. V was clipped by 5 bases and J by 5 bases, with 11 bases between them. The chain's CDR3 is CASSDTGLDTQYF. CDR3 sequence (DNA): TGTGCCAGCAGTGACACAGGGCTAGATACGCAGTATTTT. Full variable domain (rest looked up from reference TRBV28 and TRBJ2-3): DVKVTQSSRYLVKRTGEKVFLECVQDMDHENMFWYRQDPGLGLRLIYFSYDVKMKEKGDIPEGYSVSREKKERFSLILESASTNQTSMYLCASSDTGLDTQYFGPGTRLTVL.

The chain has TRBV18 and TRBJ2-7; tentative D call: TRBD1 (5 bases). Germline V gene data show CDR1 as KGHSH and CDR2 as LQKENI. The CDR3 covers 14 residues. V was trimmed by 4 bases and J by 3 bases, leaving 13 bases between them. CDR3 coding DNA: TGTGCCAGCTCACACCCATCCAGGGACTACGAGCAGTACTTC. Translating gives CASSHPSRDYEQYF.

This clonotype was found once. The chain has TRBV7-2 and TRBJ2-5; no definite D call. CDR1 is SGHTA and CDR2 is FQGNSA in the germline V gene. V gave up 2 bases and J gave up 3 bases, with 10 bases separating them. CDR3 length equals 14 residues. This CDR3 is CASSLLAAKETQYF. The CDR3, as DNA: TGTGCCAGCAGCTTACTTGCGGCTAAAGAGACCCAGTACTTC.

The J gene is TRBJ2-6, the V gene TRBV6-1; D is undetermined. V was pared by 2 bases and J by 0 bases, with 5 bases between. CDR3 length: 15 residues. Germline CDR1 reads MNHNS; CDR2 reads SASEGT. CDR3: CASSELRSGANVLTF. CDR3 DNA sequence: TGTGCCAGCAGTGAACTCCGCTCTGGGGCCAACGTCCTGACTTTC.

This CDR3 reads CASSEAPPGQGNIQYF. The CDR3 coding sequence is TGTGCCAGCAGTGAAGCCCCCCCCGGACAGGGGAACATTCAGTACTTC. The V call is TRBV2, the J call TRBJ2-4, with TRBD1 matching 9 bases. This CDR3 comprises 16 residues. Per germline, CDR1 SNHLY and CDR2 FYNNEI. V lost 0 bases, J lost 7 bases, and 7 bases stayed unmatched.

The chain employs TRBV30 and TRBJ1-1; 8 positions agree with TRBD1. This CDR3 has 15 amino acids. Trimming cost V 0 bases and J 1 base; bases outside gene matches: 4. The V gene's germline CDR1 is GTSNPN and CDR2 SVGIG (reference sequence). The CDR3 DNA reads TGTGCCTGGAGTGTATGGGACAGGTGGAACACTGAAGCTTTCTTT. Translating gives CAWSVWDRWNTEAFF.

J is TRBJ2-5 and V is TRBV27; 7 bases fit TRBD1. The CDR3 contains 14 residues. The germline V gene has CDR1 MNHEY and CDR2 SMNVEV (reference sequence). V was clipped by 5 bases and J by 7 bases; unmatched bases: 10. The CDR3 here is CASSLGQARRTQYF. The DNA of the CDR3 is TGTGCCAGCAGTCTTGGACAGGCCCGTAGGACCCAGTACTTC.

This clonotype was counted only a few times. The rearrangement uses TRBV11-2 and TRBJ2-7, with 7 positions matching TRBD2. The V gene end was trimmed by 7 bases and the J gene end by 0 bases; junction bases not matched to a gene: 3. There are 13 residues in the CDR3. CDR1 SGHAT and CDR2 FQNNGV come from the germline V gene. CDR3 in amino acids: CASTSGNSYEQYF. CDR3 coding DNA: TGTGCCAGCACCAGCGGGAACTCCTACGAGCAGTACTTC. Filled out from reference TRBV11-2 and TRBJ2-7, the complete variable domain reads EAGVAQSPRYKIIEKRQSVAFWCNPISGHATLYWYQQILGQGPKLLIQFQNNGVVDDSQLPKDRFSAERLKGVDSTLKIQPAKLEDSAVYLCASTSGNSYEQYFGPGTRLTVT.

A single count supports this clonotype. CDR3 sequence (DNA): TGTGCCAGCCGACCTAGCGGGAGAGGGGAGACCCAGTACTTC. Encoded protein: CASRPSGRGETQYF. The chain has TRBV14 and TRBJ2-5; 10 positions agree with TRBD2. Germline V gene lookup returns CDR1 SGHDN and CDR2 FVKESK. With 8 bases clipped from V and 5 bases from J, the junction kept 8 bases outside the gene matches. CDR3 length equals 14 residues.

J is TRBJ2-2 and V is TRBV5-1, with D possibly TRBD2 on 5 matching bases. Trimming stripped 7 bases from V and 7 bases from J, with 17 bases between. This CDR3 is 14 amino acids long. The germline V gene has CDR1 SGHRS and CDR2 YFSETQ. The CDR3 nucleotides are TGCGCCAGCCAGGCCGGAGGCTATAGCGGGGAGCTGTTTTTT. This codes for CASQAGGYSGELFF. Looking up the rest from reference TRBV5-1 and TRBJ2-2 gives the full variable domain: KAGVTQTPRYLIKTRGQQVTLSCSPISGHRSVSWYQQTPGQGLQFLFEYFSETQRNKGNFPGRFSGRQFSNSRSEMNVSTLELGDSALYLCASQAGGYSGELFFGEGSRLTVL.

This clonotype turned up a few times. Here the CDR3 reads CASSQDLPYNEQFF. In nucleotides, the CDR3 is TGCGCCAGCAGCCAAGATTTGCCTTACAATGAGCAGTTCTTC. The V and J genes are TRBV4-1 and TRBJ2-1; unclear D gene. Between the trimmed V and J ends, which lost 0 bases and 4 bases, there was a span of 7 bases. The CDR3 is 14 residues long. Germline loops: CDR1 MGHRA, CDR2 YSYEKL.

The rearrangement links TRBV15 to TRBJ2-7; 9 bases fit TRBD2. The junction had 20 bases not matched to a gene; V was cut back by 0 bases and J by 2 bases. CDR1 and CDR2 from the germline V gene are LNHNV and YYDKDF (reference sequence). CDR3 length: 21 residues. The CDR3 DNA reads TGTGCCACCAGCAGAGATTGGAGCCGGCCAGGGGTTCAGCGGGAGGCCTACGAGCAGTACTTC. It is translated as CATSRDWSRPGVQREAYEQYF.

This chain joins TRBV18 and TRBJ2-5; D possibly corresponds to TRBD2 (5 bases). The CDR3 length is 15 residues. Trimming shortened V by 2 bases and J by 2 bases, and 12 bases separated the two germline ends. The germline CDR1 and CDR2 sequences are KGHSH and LQKENI. The CDR3 spells CASSPRMGSQETQYF. The CDR3 bases are TGTGCCAGCTCACCAAGGATGGGGAGTCAAGAGACCCAGTACTTC.

In nucleotides, the CDR3 is TGTGCCAGCACCCGCGGGCCGGGACAGGGGTCGGGAGATACGCAGTATTTT. Its protein product is CASTRGPGQGSGDTQYF. The gene calls are TRBV12-3 or TRBV12-4 and TRBJ2-3; 10 nucleotides line up with TRBD1. The CDR3 loop spans 17 amino acids. The trim removed 7 bases at V and 5 bases at J, leaving 15 bases unmatched.

This clonotype was seen once. The chain recombines TRBV7-2 with TRBJ1-2; a weak D match, TRBD1 (5 bases). This CDR3 contains 12 residues. Trimming took off 6 bases at V and 7 bases at J, with 12 bases between the two ends. Germline CDR1 SGHTA, CDR2 FQGNSA. The CDR3 sequence is CASSPGTPGYTF. CDR3 DNA: TGTGCCAGCAGTCCCGGGACGCCTGGCTACACCTTC.

The CDR3 sequence: CASSLPKDPGHTF. CDR3 bases: TGTGCCAGCAGTTTACCCAAAGACCCGGGCCACACCTTC. The chain employs TRBV12-3 or TRBV12-4 and TRBJ1-2; no firm D call. V was trimmed by 2 bases and J by 12 bases, leaving 16 bases between them. The CDR3 consists of 13 residues.

V is TRBV25-1 and J is TRBJ2-7, with a possible D match to TRBD1 (6 bases). The CDR3 covers 12 residues. Germline CDR1 is MGHDK and CDR2 is SYGVNS. V lost 5 bases to trimming and J lost 5 bases, with 10 bases between them. The CDR3 bases are TGTGCCAGCAGTCTACAGGGCGACGAGCAGTACTTC. This codes for CASSLQGDEQYF.

V is TRBV9 and J is TRBJ2-3, with a tentative D call TRBD2 (8 bases). Per germline, CDR1 SGDLS and CDR2 YYNGEE. This CDR3 spans 15 amino acids. V was pared by 1 base and J by 6 bases, with 15 bases between. The CDR3 DNA is TGTGCCAGCAGCGTATCGGGAGGGGGCCGCGATACGCAGTATTTT. Translated, it gives CASSVSGGGRDTQYF.

The CDR3 nucleotides are TGTGCCAGCAGGGGTGTGCTTGGGACTAAAGCTTTCTTT. Translated, it gives CASRGVLGTKAFF. The chain has TRBV28 and TRBJ1-1; a weak D match, TRBD1 (5 bases). The V end was cut by 6 bases, the J end by 9 bases, with 17 bases between. The CDR3 runs to 13 residues. Looked up from germline, CDR1 is MDHEN and CDR2 is SYDVKM. The full variable domain, rest sourced from reference TRBV28 and TRBJ1-1, is DVKVTQSSRYLVKRTGEKVFLECVQDMDHENMFWYRQDPGLGLRLIYFSYDVKMKEKGDIPEGYSVSREKKERFSLILESASTNQTSMYLCASRGVLGTKAFFGQGTRLTVV.